Listed below are T cell receptor beta chains from one sample, sequenced in a study of cytomegalovirus exposure and HLA in healthy donors. Profiling relied on immunoSEQ multiplex PCR, and the TCRdb table lists in-frame clones only, not all of them. The listing contains 55,000 or so clones. Sample: PBMCs. The receptors derive from a woman aged 45-59 years in good health and CMV-seropositive. Both conserved end residues are part of each CDR3. A D gene is named only where the DNA matches it firmly.

CDR3aa: CACGPGGYEQYF
CDR3nt: TGTGCCTGCGGTCCAGGGGGCTACGAGCAGTACTTC
d_gene: TRBD1
v_gene: TRBV6-5
j_gene: TRBJ2-7

CDR3aa: CASSTRAYYEQYF
CDR3nt: TGTGCCAGCTCCACCAGGGCCTATTACGAGCAGTACTTC
d_gene: -
v_gene: TRBV27
j_gene: TRBJ2-7

CDR3aa: CASSRDRGNYGYTF
CDR3nt: TGTGCCAGTAGCAGAGACAGGGGGAACTATGGCTACACCTTC
d_gene: TRBD1
v_gene: TRBV19
j_gene: TRBJ1-2

CDR3aa: CAISEPGTVQETQYF
CDR3nt: TGTGCCATCAGTGAGCCCGGGACAGTCCAAGAGACCCAGTACTTC
d_gene: TRBD1
v_gene: TRBV10-3
j_gene: TRBJ2-5

CDR3aa: CASSPRQNYEQYF
CDR3nt: TGTGCCAGCTCACCACGGCAGAACTACGAGCAGTACTTC
d_gene: -
v_gene: TRBV18
j_gene: TRBJ2-7

CDR3aa: CASSPIAGGPHEQYF
CDR3nt: TGCGCCAGCAGTCCCATAGCGGGGGGCCCTCACGAGCAGTACTTC
d_gene: TRBD2
v_gene: TRBV6-5
j_gene: TRBJ2-7

CDR3aa: CASSVNTRAGKLFF
CDR3nt: TGCGCCAGCAGTGTTAACACCCGAGCGGGGAAACTGTTTTTT
d_gene: -
v_gene: TRBV10-2
j_gene: TRBJ1-4

CDR3aa: CASGLAYLRDRGPTKGGYTF
CDR3nt: TGTGCTAGTGGTTTGGCATACCTCCGAGACAGGGGGCCTACAAAGGGTGGCTACACCTTC
d_gene: TRBD1
v_gene: TRBV12-5
j_gene: TRBJ1-2

CDR3aa: CASSRDRGARYEQYF
CDR3nt: TGTGCCAGCAGCAGGGACAGGGGGGCGCGCTACGAGCAGTACTTC
d_gene: TRBD1
v_gene: TRBV9
j_gene: TRBJ2-7

CDR3aa: CASRREVGEQFF
CDR3nt: TGTGCCAGCAGACGGGAGGTGGGTGAGCAGTTCTTC
d_gene: TRBD2
v_gene: TRBV28
j_gene: TRBJ2-1

CDR3aa: CASSPPAPGNEKLFF
CDR3nt: TGTGCCAGCTCACCACCTGCCCCAGGGAACGAAAAACTGTTTTTT
d_gene: -
v_gene: TRBV18
j_gene: TRBJ1-4

CDR3aa: CASSLAPETGTEAFF
CDR3nt: TGTGCCAGCAGCTTGGCCCCGGAGACAGGGACTGAAGCTTTCTTT
d_gene: TRBD1
v_gene: TRBV5-4
j_gene: TRBJ1-1

CDR3aa: CASSVAADQPQHF
CDR3nt: TGTGCCAGCAGCGTAGCGGCGGATCAGCCCCAGCATTTT
d_gene: -
v_gene: TRBV9
j_gene: TRBJ1-5

CDR3aa: CASSSETGRREQYF
CDR3nt: TGTGCCAGCAGTTCTGAGACAGGTAGGAGGGAGCAGTACTTC
d_gene: -
v_gene: TRBV27
j_gene: TRBJ2-7

CDR3aa: CASSQQGYYEQYF
CDR3nt: TGTGCCAGTAGCCAACAGGGATACTACGAGCAGTACTTC
d_gene: -
v_gene: TRBV19
j_gene: TRBJ2-7

CDR3aa: CASSNSRGANVLTF
CDR3nt: TGTGCCAGTAGTAATTCGAGGGGGGCCAACGTCCTGACTTTC
d_gene: -
v_gene: TRBV19
j_gene: TRBJ2-6

CDR3aa: CASSPTWTGEQYF
CDR3nt: TGCGCCAGCAGCCCAACTTGGACAGGGGAGCAGTACTTC
d_gene: TRBD1
v_gene: TRBV4-1
j_gene: TRBJ2-7

CDR3aa: CASSLSGTGGRGYTF
CDR3nt: TGCGCCAGCAGCTTGAGTGGGACAGGGGGCCGCGGCTACACCTTC
d_gene: TRBD1
v_gene: TRBV5-1
j_gene: TRBJ1-2

CDR3aa: CASSATGKAGNTEAFF
CDR3nt: TGTGCCAGCAGTGCGACAGGGAAGGCCGGGAACACTGAAGCTTTCTTT
d_gene: TRBD1
v_gene: TRBV27
j_gene: TRBJ1-1

CDR3aa: CAWSRAGNQPQHF
CDR3nt: TGTGCCTGGAGCAGGGCGGGCAATCAGCCCCAGCATTTT
d_gene: -
v_gene: TRBV30
j_gene: TRBJ1-5

CDR3aa: CAWSEGGDEQYF
CDR3nt: TGTGCCTGGAGTGAAGGGGGGGACGAGCAGTACTTC
d_gene: -
v_gene: TRBV30
j_gene: TRBJ2-7

CDR3aa: CASMLVRHEQYF
CDR3nt: TGTGCCAGCATGCTAGTTAGGCACGAGCAGTACTTC
d_gene: -
v_gene: TRBV2
j_gene: TRBJ2-7

CDR3aa: CASSLGQGELSPLHF
CDR3nt: TGTGCCAGCTCACTAGGACAGGGGGAATTGTCACCCCTCCACTTT
d_gene: TRBD1
v_gene: TRBV18
j_gene: TRBJ1-6

CDR3aa: CAISESQIQGVDEQYF
CDR3nt: TGTGCCATCAGTGAGAGTCAGATACAGGGCGTGGACGAGCAGTACTTC
d_gene: -
v_gene: TRBV10-3
j_gene: TRBJ2-7

CDR3aa: CASSKDRGNTGELFF
CDR3nt: TGTGCCAGCAGCAAAGACAGGGGGAACACCGGGGAGCTGTTTTTT
d_gene: TRBD1
v_gene: TRBV7-3
j_gene: TRBJ2-2

CDR3aa: CASSRADRPTPNTGELFF
CDR3nt: TGCGCCAGCAGCCGAGCAGACAGGCCCACTCCGAACACCGGGGAGCTGTTTTTT
d_gene: -
v_gene: TRBV5-1
j_gene: TRBJ2-2

CDR3aa: CASSLIGALTTENSYEQYF
CDR3nt: TGTGCCAGCAGTTTAATCGGTGCCTTGACGACGGAGAACTCCTACGAGCAGTACTTC
d_gene: -
v_gene: TRBV28
j_gene: TRBJ2-7

CDR3aa: CATETGLNTEAFF
CDR3nt: TGTGCCACCGAAACAGGACTGAACACTGAAGCTTTCTTT
d_gene: -
v_gene: TRBV18
j_gene: TRBJ1-1

CDR3aa: CASRLRSSSYNEQFF
CDR3nt: TGCGCCAGCAGACTTCGCTCAAGCTCCTACAATGAGCAGTTCTTC
d_gene: -
v_gene: TRBV5-1
j_gene: TRBJ2-1

CDR3aa: CATSTGDPGANVLTF
CDR3nt: TGTGCCACCAGCACAGGGGATCCTGGGGCCAACGTCCTGACTTTC
d_gene: TRBD1
v_gene: TRBV5-6
j_gene: TRBJ2-6

CDR3aa: CASSRPRELYGYTF
CDR3nt: TGTGCCAGCAGCCGACCCAGGGAATTGTATGGCTACACCTTC
d_gene: -
v_gene: TRBV5-6
j_gene: TRBJ1-2

CDR3aa: CASGGRQGTNSEQFF
CDR3nt: TGTGCCAGCGGAGGGCGACAGGGCACGAATAGTGAGCAGTTCTTC
d_gene: -
v_gene: TRBV6-1
j_gene: TRBJ2-1

CDR3aa: CASSPGQGGTYEQYF
CDR3nt: TGCGCCAGCAGCCCAGGACAGGGGGGGACCTACGAGCAGTACTTC
d_gene: TRBD1
v_gene: TRBV4-1
j_gene: TRBJ2-7

CDR3aa: CASRGGTGNTIYF
CDR3nt: TGTGCCAGCCGCGGGGGCACTGGAAACACCATATATTTT
d_gene: -
v_gene: TRBV7-9
j_gene: TRBJ1-3

CDR3aa: CASSLGQGAYQETQYF
CDR3nt: TGTGCCAGCAGCTTAGGGCAGGGGGCTTACCAAGAGACCCAGTACTTC
d_gene: TRBD1
v_gene: TRBV7-2
j_gene: TRBJ2-5

CDR3aa: CASSSTGTYGYTF
CDR3nt: TGTGCCAGCAGCTCTACAGGGACCTATGGCTACACCTTC
d_gene: -
v_gene: TRBV7-2
j_gene: TRBJ1-2

CDR3aa: CASSTDNYGYTF
CDR3nt: TGCGCCAGCAGCACAGACAACTATGGCTACACCTTC
d_gene: -
v_gene: TRBV5-1
j_gene: TRBJ1-2

CDR3aa: CANRGHSNQPQHF
CDR3nt: TGCGCCAATAGGGGGCATAGCAATCAGCCCCAGCATTTT
d_gene: -
v_gene: TRBV12-1
j_gene: TRBJ1-5

CDR3aa: CASSAKGLAGPGELFF
CDR3nt: TGTGCCAGCAGTGCTAAGGGACTAGCGGGACCAGGGGAGCTGTTTTTT
d_gene: TRBD2
v_gene: TRBV25-1
j_gene: TRBJ2-2

CDR3aa: CASSLGSGNSNQPQHF
CDR3nt: TGTGCCAGCAGTTTAGGGTCAGGCAATAGCAATCAGCCCCAGCATTTT
d_gene: -
v_gene: TRBV27
j_gene: TRBJ1-5

CDR3aa: CASSPPGLAGVYEQFF
CDR3nt: TGTGCCAGCAGCCCTCCGGGGCTAGCGGGGGTCTATGAGCAGTTCTTC
d_gene: TRBD2
v_gene: TRBV7-2
j_gene: TRBJ2-1

CDR3aa: CASSVQVSAYEQYF
CDR3nt: TGCGCCAGCAGCGTCCAGGTTAGCGCCTACGAGCAGTACTTC
d_gene: -
v_gene: TRBV4-1
j_gene: TRBJ2-7

CDR3aa: CASSQLRGANTEAFF
CDR3nt: TGCGCCAGCAGCCAGCTCAGGGGGGCCAACACTGAAGCTTTCTTT
d_gene: TRBD1
v_gene: TRBV4-1
j_gene: TRBJ1-1

CDR3aa: CASLQGARTEAFF
CDR3nt: TGTGCCAGCCTACAGGGGGCTAGGACTGAAGCTTTCTTT
d_gene: TRBD1
v_gene: TRBV18
j_gene: TRBJ1-1

CDR3aa: CASSYAGGTSTDTQYF
CDR3nt: TGTGCCAGCAGTTATGCCGGCGGGACTAGCACAGATACGCAGTATTTT
d_gene: -
v_gene: TRBV6-6
j_gene: TRBJ2-3

CDR3aa: CASSLFGPSYEQYF
CDR3nt: TGTGCCAGCAGCTTGTTTGGGCCGTCCTACGAGCAGTACTTC
d_gene: -
v_gene: TRBV5-6
j_gene: TRBJ2-7